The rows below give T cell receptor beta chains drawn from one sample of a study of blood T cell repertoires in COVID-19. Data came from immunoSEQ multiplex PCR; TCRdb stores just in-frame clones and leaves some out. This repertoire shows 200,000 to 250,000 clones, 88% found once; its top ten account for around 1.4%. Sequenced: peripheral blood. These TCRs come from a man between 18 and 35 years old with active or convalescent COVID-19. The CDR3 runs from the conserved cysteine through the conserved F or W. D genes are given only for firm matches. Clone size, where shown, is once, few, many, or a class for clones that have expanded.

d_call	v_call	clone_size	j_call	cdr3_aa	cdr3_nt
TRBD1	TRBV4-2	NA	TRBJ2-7	CASSQLPGQGSGEQYF	TGTGCCAGCAGCCAACTACCGGGACAGGGGTCCGGGGAGCAGTACTTC
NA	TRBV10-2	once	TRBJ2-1	CASSPDLSTASEQFF	TGCGCCAGCAGCCCAGACTTATCCACCGCCAGTGAGCAGTTCTTC
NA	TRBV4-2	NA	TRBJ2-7	CASSQDTSSYEQYF	TGTGCCAGCAGCCAAGATACAAGCTCCTACGAGCAGTACTTC
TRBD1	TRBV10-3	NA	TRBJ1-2	CAISGGTGQNYGYTF	TGTGCCATCAGTGGGGGGACAGGACAGAACTATGGCTACACCTTC
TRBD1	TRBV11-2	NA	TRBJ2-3	CASSPSLDWHRGDTQYF	TGTGCCAGCAGCCCATCCCTCGACTGGCACAGGGGAGATACGCAGTATTTT
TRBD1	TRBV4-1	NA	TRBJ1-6	CASSPGQGSGSPLHF	TGCGCCAGCAGCCCCGGACAGGGGAGCGGTTCACCCCTCCACTTT
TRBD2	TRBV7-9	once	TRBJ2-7	CASLGLADEQYF	TGTGCCAGTCTGGGACTAGCGGACGAGCAGTACTTC
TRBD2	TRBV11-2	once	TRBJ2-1	CASSFFISGRDPEQFF	TGTGCCAGCAGCTTTTTTATTAGCGGGAGGGATCCTGAGCAGTTCTTC
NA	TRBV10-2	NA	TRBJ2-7	CASSLAGSSSYEQYF	TGCGCCAGCAGTCTGGCGGGATCCAGCTCCTACGAGCAGTACTTC
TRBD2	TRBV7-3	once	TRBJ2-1	CASSLIRLAGENEQFF	TGTGCCAGCAGCTTAATAAGGCTAGCGGGAGAGAATGAGCAGTTCTTC
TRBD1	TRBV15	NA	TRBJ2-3	CATSYRTGGSDTQYF	TGTGCCACCAGTTACCGGACAGGGGGGTCAGATACGCAGTATTTT
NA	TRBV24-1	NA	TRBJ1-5	CATSDSREGRQPQHF	TGTGCCACCAGTGATTCCAGGGAAGGTAGGCAGCCCCAGCATTTT
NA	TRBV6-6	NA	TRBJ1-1	CASSYFRENTEAFF	TGTGCCAGCAGTTACTTCAGGGAGAACACTGAAGCTTTCTTT
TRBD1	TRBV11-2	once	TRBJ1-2	CASSLEGQGIYGYTF	TGTGCCAGCAGCTTAGAGGGACAGGGAATCTATGGCTACACCTTC